One sample yielded the 15 T cell receptor beta chains listed below, sequenced in a study of T cells in Graves' hyperthyroidism and ophthalmopathy. Amplified regions were TCR beta CDR3 sequences from RNA transcripts. The HTBI primer set served for first-round RT-PCR of the TCR CDR3. TCRdb used MiXCR to reprocess the multiplex PCR reads, holding one entry per CDR3 protein. This sample has hundreds of thousands of distinct CDR3 sequences; approximately 13% occur once, and the top ten carry just under 25%. Sequenced material: blood. These receptors were collected from a woman in her 30s with Graves' hyperthyroidism.

The chain recombines TRBV7-2 with TRBJ2-2, with D perhaps matching TRBD2 (6 bases). Trimming took 3 bases from V and 2 from J, leaving 19 bases between them. Per the germline V gene, CDR1 is SGHTA and CDR2 is FQGNSA. The CDR3 has 18 residues. CDR3 DNA: TGTGCCAGCAGCTTCCTCCCGGGGGTCAGCTCAAACACCGGGGAGCTGTTTTTT. Protein: CASSFLPGVSSNTGELFF.

V gene TRBV6-1 combines with J gene TRBJ2-6; D call uncertain. The CDR3 contains 15 residues. CDR1 and CDR2 from the germline V gene are MNHNS and SASEGT. The V end was cut by 5 bases, the J end by 4 bases, with 12 bases between. As DNA, the CDR3 is TGTGCCAGCAGTCGTCGTGGGATAGGGGCCAACGTCCTGACTTTC. Amino acid sequence: CASSRRGIGANVLTF.

About this clonotype itself: Since a much larger clone is just one base distant, this may be a read error. The V call is TRBV27, the J call TRBJ1-1, with a weak D call TRBD1 (5 bases). Germline assignment: CDR1 MNHEY and CDR2 SMNVEV (reference sequence). The CDR3 is 12 amino acids. CDR3 bases: TGTGCGGGGCGTCCAGCGAACGCTGAAGCTTTCTTT. It is translated as CAGRPANAEAFF.

This clonotype has ten or more counts. The J gene is TRBJ1-5, the V gene TRBV6-1; possibly TRBD1 for D (6 bases). There are 15 residues in the CDR3. Germline V gene lookup returns CDR1 MNHNS and CDR2 SASEGT. The ends were cut back, 6 bases at V and 0 bases at J, with 12 bases in the middle. The CDR3 sequence: CASRPGQYSNQPQHF. The CDR3 DNA sequence: TGTGCCAGCAGACCTGGACAGTATAGCAATCAGCCCCAGCATTTT.

At least ten counts were recorded for this clonotype. This chain links TRBV28 with TRBJ1-1; D unresolved. The CDR3 spans 12 residues. CDR1 MDHEN and CDR2 SYDVKM come from the germline V gene. The ends were cut back, 5 bases at V and 1 base at J, with 5 bases in the middle. CDR3 loop: CASSQKNTEAFF. DNA of the CDR3: TGTGCCAGCAGTCAGAAGAACACTGAAGCTTTCTTT.

A few counts support this clonotype. This chain joins TRBV5-5 and TRBJ2-6; unclear D gene. Germline assignment: CDR1 SGHKS and CDR2 YYEKEE (reference sequence). With 2 bases removed from V and 0 bases from J, the gap between germline ends came to 3 bases. The CDR3 totals 14 residues. DNA for the CDR3: TGTGCCAGCAGCTTCTTCTCTGGGGCCAACGTCCTGACTTTC. Its protein product is CASSFFSGANVLTF.

This clonotype was picked up a small number of times. This chain uses TRBV9 with TRBJ2-1; D unresolved. Germline values: CDR1 SGDLS, CDR2 YYNGEE. Trimming stripped 3 bases from V and 0 bases from J, with 16 bases between. CDR3 length: 17 amino acids. The CDR3 coding sequence is TGTGCCAGCAGCGCTCTAGGAGTGGCGCGCTCCTACAATGAGCAGTTCTTC. Encoded protein: CASSALGVARSYNEQFF.

This sequence joins TRBV19 and TRBJ1-2; 7 nucleotides match TRBD1. J lost 6 bases, V lost 6 bases, and 13 bases had no gene match. CDR3 size: 15 residues. The germline V gene encodes CDR1 LNHDA and CDR2 SQIVND (reference sequence). Here the CDR3 reads CASRKQGTSRNGYTF. The DNA of the CDR3 is TGTGCCAGTAGAAAACAGGGGACAAGTCGTAATGGCTACACCTTC.

This clonotype appeared a few times. The rearrangement links TRBV9 to TRBJ1-4; D remains ambiguous. CDR1 is SGDLS and CDR2 is YYNGEE in the germline V gene. There are 15 residues in the CDR3. The V and J ends lost 0 bases and 6 bases respectively, with 12 bases between them. The CDR3 DNA reads as TGTGCCAGCAGCGTAGGACCCGGCTGGGATGAAAAACTGTTTTTT. This translates into CASSVGPGWDEKLFF.

This clonotype was seen more than once but under ten times. The V and J genes are TRBV20-1 and TRBJ1-4, with no clear D. CDR3 length: 14 residues. Germline CDR1 DFQATT, CDR2 SNEGSKA (reference sequence). V was pared by 4 bases and J by 1 base, with 10 bases between. Written as DNA, the CDR3 is TGCAGTGCTACTAAGACGGGAACTAATGAAAAACTGTTTTTT. Translated, it gives CSATKTGTNEKLFF.

In this sample, this clonotype turned up many times. V is TRBV2 and J is TRBJ2-7; 12 bases line up with TRBD1. CDR3 length: 15 amino acids. J gave up 5 bases and V 4 bases, and 6 bases lay outside the gene matches. The germline V gene has CDR1 SNHLY and CDR2 FYNNEI. The CDR3 DNA reads as TGTGCCAGCAGTGCCCGGGACAGGGGGCTCGACGAGCAGTACTTC. It codes for CASSARDRGLDEQYF.

The V call is TRBV28, the J call TRBJ2-7, with unresolved D. Trimming took off 2 bases at V and 4 bases at J, with 9 bases between the two ends. This CDR3 comprises 13 residues. From germline, CDR1 is MDHEN and CDR2 SYDVKM. The CDR3 region is CASSLPTMYEQYF. CDR3 DNA: TGTGCCAGCAGTTTACCCACTATGTACGAGCAGTACTTC.

A few counts support this clonotype. The genes are TRBV19 and TRBJ2-1, with 8 bases lining up with TRBD2. After removal of 3 bases from V and 7 bases from J, the junction contained 11 bases not matched to a gene. The germline V gene has CDR1 LNHDA and CDR2 SQIVND (reference sequence). CDR3 length equals 16 residues. For the CDR3, the DNA is TGTGCCAGTAGTATTGGGACGGGAGGGCTAGCAAATGAGCAGTTCTTC. Translation gives CASSIGTGGLANEQFF.

The chain joins TRBV5-6 to TRBJ1-5; 8 bases align to TRBD1. Trimming removed 4 bases from V and 7 bases from J; junction bases left unmatched: 19. The CDR3 has 18 residues. Looked up from germline, CDR1 is SGHDT and CDR2 is YYEEEE. The CDR3 nucleotides read TGTGCCAGCAGCCCAATCCCCAGCGGACAGGGAAGGTTACAGCCCCAGCATTTT. This codes for CASSPIPSGQGRLQPQHF.

The sample holds many counts of this clonotype. The CDR3 region is CASSEYFGEQFF. Written as DNA, the CDR3 is TGTGCCAGCAGTGAGTATTTCGGGGAGCAGTTCTTC. V usage is TRBV2 and J usage is TRBJ2-1, with D unresolved. V was trimmed by 3 bases and J by 10 bases, leaving 10 bases between them. Germline assignment: CDR1 SNHLY and CDR2 FYNNEI. The CDR3 covers 12 residues.